Here is one TCR beta chain with its context. Germline trimming cut 4 bases from V and 7 bases from J; bases unmatched to any gene: 9. CDR3 size: 15 residues. From germline, CDR1 is SGHVS and CDR2 FQNEAQ. Sequencing used immunoSEQ multiplex PCR; TCRdb keeps in-frame clones, though not all of them. The sample contains around 100,000 clones, 88% of which appear only once. The data stem from a study of T cell responses to AZD1222 COVID-19 vaccine. The chain couples TRBV7-8 to TRBJ1-3; 8 bases are a match to TRBD1. The input for sequencing was peripheral blood, taken on day 0 of AZD1222 vaccination. The clonotype comes from an adult in good health. In DNA form, the CDR3 reads TGTGCCAGCAGCTCGACAGGGGCTTTGGCGAACACCATATATTTT. This translates into CASSSTGALANTIYF.